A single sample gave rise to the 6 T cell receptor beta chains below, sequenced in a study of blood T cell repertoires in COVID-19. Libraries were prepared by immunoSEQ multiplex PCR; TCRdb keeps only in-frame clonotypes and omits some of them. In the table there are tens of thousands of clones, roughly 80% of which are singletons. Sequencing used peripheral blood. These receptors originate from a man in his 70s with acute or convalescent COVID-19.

CDR3 region: CSVGRGDSYEQYF. The CDR3 bases are TGCAGCGTTGGCAGGGGCGATTCCTACGAGCAGTACTTC. The J gene is TRBJ2-7, the V gene TRBV29-1, with D perhaps TRBD1 (6 bases). CDR3 size: 13 residues. Germline assignment: CDR1 SQVTM and CDR2 ANQGSEA. Between the trimmed V and J ends, which lost 4 bases and 1 base, there was a span of 11 bases.

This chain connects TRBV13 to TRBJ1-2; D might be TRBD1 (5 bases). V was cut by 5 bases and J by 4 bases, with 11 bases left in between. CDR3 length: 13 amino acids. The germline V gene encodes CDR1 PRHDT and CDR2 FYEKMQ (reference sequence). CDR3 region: CASSRGLLYGYTF. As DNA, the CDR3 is TGTGCCAGCAGCCGGGGACTCCTCTATGGCTACACCTTC.

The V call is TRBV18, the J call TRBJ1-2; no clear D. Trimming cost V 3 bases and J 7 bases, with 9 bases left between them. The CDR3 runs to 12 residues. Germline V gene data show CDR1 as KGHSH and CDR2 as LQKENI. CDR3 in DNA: TGTGCCAGCTCACCTGAACAGCTTGGCTACACCTTC. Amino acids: CASSPEQLGYTF.

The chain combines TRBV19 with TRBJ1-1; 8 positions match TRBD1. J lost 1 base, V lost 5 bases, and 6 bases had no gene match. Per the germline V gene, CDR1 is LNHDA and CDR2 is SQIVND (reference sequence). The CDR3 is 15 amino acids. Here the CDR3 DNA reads TGTGCCAGTAGTTCCGGACAGGGATGGAACACTGAAGCTTTCTTT. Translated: CASSSGQGWNTEAFF.

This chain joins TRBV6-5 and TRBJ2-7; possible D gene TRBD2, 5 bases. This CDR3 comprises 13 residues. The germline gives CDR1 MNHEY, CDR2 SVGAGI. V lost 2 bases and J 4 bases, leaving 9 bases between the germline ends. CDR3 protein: CASSYGRTYEQYF. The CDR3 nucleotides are TGTGCCAGCAGTTACGGGCGGACTTACGAGCAGTACTTC.

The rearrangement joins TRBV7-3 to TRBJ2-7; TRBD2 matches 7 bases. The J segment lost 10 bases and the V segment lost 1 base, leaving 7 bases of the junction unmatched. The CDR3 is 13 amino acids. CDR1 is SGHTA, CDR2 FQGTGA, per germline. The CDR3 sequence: CASSLSAGVTQYF. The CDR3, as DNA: TGTGCCAGCAGCTTAAGTGCGGGGGTAACTCAGTACTTC.